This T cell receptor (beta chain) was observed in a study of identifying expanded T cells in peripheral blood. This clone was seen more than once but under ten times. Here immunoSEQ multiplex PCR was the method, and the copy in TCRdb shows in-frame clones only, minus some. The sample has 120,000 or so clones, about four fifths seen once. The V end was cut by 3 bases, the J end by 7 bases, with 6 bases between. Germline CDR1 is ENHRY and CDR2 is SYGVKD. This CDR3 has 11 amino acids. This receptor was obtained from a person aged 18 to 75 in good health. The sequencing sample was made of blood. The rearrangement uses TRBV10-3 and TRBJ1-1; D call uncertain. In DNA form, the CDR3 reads TGTGCCATCAGTGACCGTAATGAAGCTTTCTTT. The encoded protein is CAISDRNEAFF.